The 17 T cell receptor beta chains below come from one sample, sequenced in a study of control samples from healthy donors and cancer patients. TCRdb's table, derived via immunoSEQ multiplex PCR, lists solely in-frame clones and lacks some. The sample holds about 98,000 clones, around 80% seen once. Sequenced material: blood. All receptors derive from a man in his sixties in good health.

The table lists this clone with a count of one. The rearrangement joins TRBV9 to TRBJ2-7, with 8 bases fitting TRBD2. The CDR3 covers 14 residues. V gave up 4 bases and J gave up 3 bases; unmatched junction bases: 6. CDR1 and CDR2 (germline): SGDLS, YYNGEE. CDR3 sequence reads: CASSPGGALYEQYF. DNA for the CDR3: TGTGCCAGCAGCCCGGGGGGGGCCCTCTACGAGCAGTACTTC.

This clone has a single count. The chain employs TRBV28 and TRBJ2-5, with no clear D. CDR3 size: 15 residues. CDR1 and CDR2 (germline): MDHEN, SYDVKM. V was cut by 3 bases and J by 2 bases, with 13 bases left in between. CDR3 loop: CASSLDGKIQETQYF. The CDR3 DNA is TGTGCCAGCAGTTTGGACGGAAAGATACAAGAGACCCAGTACTTC.

The CDR3 is CASSPARGYTQYF. The CDR3 coding sequence is TGTGCCAGCAGCCCCGCCAGGGGTTATACGCAGTATTTT. This chain uses TRBV3-1 (or the pseudogene TRBV3-2) with TRBJ2-3; D possibly corresponds to TRBD1 (6 bases). The CDR3 is 13 residues long. Germline V gene data show CDR1 as LGHDT and CDR2 as YNNKEL (reference sequence). Trimming took 4 bases from V and 7 from J, leaving 12 bases between them.

This sequence joins TRBV3-1 (or the pseudogene TRBV3-2) and TRBJ1-2; D uncertain. The V gene's germline CDR1 is LGHDT and CDR2 YNNKEL (reference sequence). This CDR3 has 12 residues. Deletions cut 3 bases from V and 2 bases from J, with 4 bases between. CDR3: CASSQENYGYTF. The CDR3 DNA follows: TGTGCCAGCAGCCAGGAGAACTATGGCTACACCTTC.

The gene calls are TRBV5-1 and TRBJ2-5; maybe TRBD1 (6 bases). Trimming pared 0 bases from V and 5 bases from J, leaving 14 bases between. CDR1 and CDR2 (germline): SGHRS, YFSETQ. This CDR3 is 15 amino acids long. The CDR3 DNA is TGCGCCAGCAGCTTGGTGGGGGCAGGGGCGGAGACCCAGTACTTC. This gives the protein CASSLVGAGAETQYF.

V gene TRBV15 combines with J gene TRBJ2-3, with unresolved D. Trimming left V 0 bases short and J 2 bases short, with 6 bases between. Germline loops: CDR1 LNHNV, CDR2 YYDKDF (reference sequence). This CDR3 comprises 14 residues. CDR3 coding DNA: TGTGCCACCAGCAGAGATTTGATCACAGATACGCAGTATTTT. Protein: CATSRDLITDTQYF.

The V gene is TRBV7-9, the J gene TRBJ2-5; TRBD2 agrees at 9 bases. The V and J ends lost 5 bases and 7 bases, in that order; junction bases with no gene match: 11. The CDR3 extends over 15 amino acids. Germline-derived CDR1 and CDR2 are SEHNR and FQNEAQ (reference sequence). The CDR3 reads CASSEASGMLRTQYF. The CDR3 DNA sequence: TGTGCCAGCAGCGAGGCTAGCGGGATGCTCAGGACCCAGTACTTC.

This clone was seen a handful of times. The chain recombines TRBV6-5 with TRBJ1-6, with D tentatively TRBD1 (5 bases). The CDR3 is made up of 16 amino acids. In germline, CDR1 is MNHEY, CDR2 SVGAGI. Trimming shortened V by 2 bases and J by 7 bases, and 15 bases separated the two germline ends. Here the CDR3 DNA reads TGTGCCAGCAGTTACATAGGGGCCCGAGGGAATTCACCCCTCCACTTT. It codes for CASSYIGARGNSPLHF.

The chain combines TRBV5-1 with TRBJ1-4; D perhaps matches TRBD1 (6 bases). The V end was cut by 0 bases, the J end by 3 bases, with 12 bases between. The germline V gene has CDR1 SGHRS and CDR2 YFSETQ. This CDR3 has 16 amino acids. CDR3: CASSLEPGAPNEKLFF. CDR3 DNA sequence: TGCGCCAGCAGCTTGGAGCCAGGGGCCCCTAATGAAAAACTGTTTTTT.

The chain couples TRBV5-8 to TRBJ1-1; D not resolved. This CDR3 comprises 16 residues. Trimming removed 0 bases from V and 0 bases from J, with 12 bases in between. Germline lookup yields CDR1 SGHTS and CDR2 YDEGEE. The CDR3: CASSLGWAPLNTEAFF. The CDR3 nucleotides read TGTGCCAGCAGCTTGGGTTGGGCGCCGTTGAACACTGAAGCTTTCTTT. The full variable domain, its missing parts supplied by reference TRBV5-8 and TRBJ1-1, is EAGVTQSPTHLIKTRGQQATLRCSPISGHTSVYWYQQALGLGLQFLLWYDEGEERNRGNFPPRFSGRQFPNYSSELNVNALELEDSALYLCASSLGWAPLNTEAFFGQGTRLTVV.

This chain connects TRBV3-1 (or the pseudogene TRBV3-2) to TRBJ2-1, with TRBD1 matching over 10 bases. Germline lookup yields CDR1 LGHDT and CDR2 YNNKEL (reference sequence). The CDR3 runs 15 residues. V gave up 0 bases and J gave up 6 bases; unmatched junction bases: 2. CDR3 DNA: TGTGCCAGCAGCCAAGAAGGGACAGGGGTCAATGAGCAGTTCTTC. This sequence encodes CASSQEGTGVNEQFF.

CDR3 nucleotides: TGTGCCAGCAGTTTTCGGGCAGGGAATCAGCCCCAGCATTTT. It yields the protein CASSFRAGNQPQHF. The gene calls are TRBV27 and TRBJ1-5; possible D gene TRBD1, 5 bases. The V gene lost 3 bases and the J gene lost 4 bases, with 10 bases spanning the gap. The length of the CDR3 is 14 residues. Germline V lookup: CDR1 MNHEY, CDR2 SMNVEV (reference sequence).

The chain uses TRBV6-5 and TRBJ2-1; possibly TRBD2 for D (6 bases). Germline values: CDR1 MNHEY, CDR2 SVGAGI. CDR3 size: 14 residues. Deletions cut 5 bases from V and 2 bases from J, with 10 bases between. CDR3 DNA: TGTGCCAGCAGTCGAGGGAGGACCTACAATGAGCAGTTCTTC. Its protein is CASSRGRTYNEQFF.

V and J are TRBV5-1 and TRBJ2-7; D possibly corresponds to TRBD2 (7 bases). Germline V CDR1 and CDR2: SGHRS, YFSETQ. The CDR3 consists of 13 residues. Trimming pared 0 bases from V and 7 bases from J, leaving 11 bases between. CDR3 protein: CASSLAGGQEQYF. The CDR3 nucleotides read TGCGCCAGCAGCTTGGCCGGGGGGCAGGAGCAGTACTTC.

The CDR3 protein is CASSYSIFGNTEAFF. CDR3 in DNA: TGTGCCAGCAGTTACTCGATTTTCGGGAACACTGAAGCTTTCTTT. V gene TRBV6-5 combines with J gene TRBJ1-1; D is undetermined. The CDR3 runs to 15 residues. Trimming removed 0 bases at V and 1 base at J, with 9 bases between. Germline V gene data show CDR1 as MNHEY and CDR2 as SVGAGI.

V is TRBV20-1 and J is TRBJ2-7, with a weak D call TRBD2 (6 bases). Germline V gene data show CDR1 as DFQATT and CDR2 as SNEGSKA (reference sequence). V was cut by 3 bases and J by 4 bases, with 19 bases left in between. The CDR3 length is 15 residues. The CDR3 nucleotides are TGCAGTGCTAGTTCTGGGACGGGAGCGTCGTACGAGCAGTACTTC. Translation: CSASSGTGASYEQYF.

This clone was seen only once. The chain recombines TRBV24-1 with TRBJ2-3, with 8 nucleotides matching TRBD1. V was clipped by 4 bases and J by 0 bases; unmatched bases: 11. Germline CDR1 reads KGHDR; CDR2 reads SFDVKD. The CDR3 consists of 18 residues. CDR3 coding DNA: TGTGCCACCAGTGAGTCGAACCGGGACAGGCCTAGCACAGATACGCAGTATTTT. It codes for CATSESNRDRPSTDTQYF.